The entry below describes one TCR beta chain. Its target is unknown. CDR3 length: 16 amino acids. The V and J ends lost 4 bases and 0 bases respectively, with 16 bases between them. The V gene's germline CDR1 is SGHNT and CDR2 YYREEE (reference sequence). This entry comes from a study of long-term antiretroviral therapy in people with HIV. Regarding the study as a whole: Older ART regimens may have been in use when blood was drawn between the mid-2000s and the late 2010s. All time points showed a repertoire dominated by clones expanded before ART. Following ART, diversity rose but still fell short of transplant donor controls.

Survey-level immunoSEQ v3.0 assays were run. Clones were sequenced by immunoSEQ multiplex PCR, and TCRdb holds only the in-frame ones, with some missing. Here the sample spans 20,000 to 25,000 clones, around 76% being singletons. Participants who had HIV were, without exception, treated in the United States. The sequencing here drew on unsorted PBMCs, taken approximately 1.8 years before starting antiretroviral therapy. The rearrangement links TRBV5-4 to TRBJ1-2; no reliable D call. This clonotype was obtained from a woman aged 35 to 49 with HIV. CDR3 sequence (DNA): TGTGCCAGCAGCGTGCCGGGCCGAACCTCTAACTATGGCTACACCTTC. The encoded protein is CASSVPGRTSNYGYTF.